This TCR beta chain derives from a study of OX40 agonist ivuxolimab in advanced cancers. Trimming shortened V by 1 base and J by 8 bases, and 15 bases separated the two germline ends. Germline V lookup: CDR1 LNHDA, CDR2 SQIVND (reference sequence). The CDR3 totals 15 residues. The assay was immunoSEQ multiplex PCR, and TCRdb's table has in-frame clones only and misses some. The table records 20,000 to 30,000 clones, around 79% of them present only once. The chain is built from TRBV19 and TRBJ2-1, with a weak D call TRBD2 (6 bases). Specimen: CD4+ or CD8+ T cells sorted from blood, collected in a trial of the OX40 agonist ivuxolimab. This TCR came from an adult with an advanced solid tumor such as melanoma, head and neck, liver or kidney cancer. CDR3 in DNA: TGTGCCAGTAGTATAGTGGGGGGACCCCTCTATGAGCAGTTCTTC. Protein: CASSIVGGPLYEQFF.